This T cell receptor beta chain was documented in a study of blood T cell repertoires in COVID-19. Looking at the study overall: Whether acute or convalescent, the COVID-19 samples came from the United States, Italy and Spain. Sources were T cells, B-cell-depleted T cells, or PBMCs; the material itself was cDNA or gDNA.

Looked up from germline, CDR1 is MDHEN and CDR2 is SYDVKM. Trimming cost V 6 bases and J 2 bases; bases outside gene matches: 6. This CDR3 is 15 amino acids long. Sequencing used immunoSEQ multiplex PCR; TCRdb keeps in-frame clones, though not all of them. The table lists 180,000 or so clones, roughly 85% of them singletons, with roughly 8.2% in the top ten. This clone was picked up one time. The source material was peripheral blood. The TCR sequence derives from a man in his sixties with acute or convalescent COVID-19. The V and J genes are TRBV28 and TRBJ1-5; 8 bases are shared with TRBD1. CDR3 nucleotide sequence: TGTGCCAGCAGACTGACAGGGGCGGGCAATCAGCCCCAGCATTTT. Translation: CASRLTGAGNQPQHF.